Presented here are 26 T cell receptor beta chains from one specimen sequenced in a study of PD-1 blockade in mismatch repair-deficient tumors (dated 2017 in TCRdb). Libraries were made using the immunoSEQ multiplex PCR assay. Entries here come from immuneACCESS through TCRdb and include only in-frame sequences with V and J called. Some clones fail to appear in such tables; in the studies checked, an unresolved V gene covers under half of the shortfall, and the cause of the remainder is unknown. This sample holds about 34,000 clones; approximately 80% were observed only once. The ten most abundant clones make up under 3.5% of the sample. The sequences come from PBMCs, collected less than 7 weeks after starting pembrolizumab. These receptor sequences come from an adult with mismatch repair-deficient cancer.

This clone was seen a handful of times. The chain has TRBV2 and TRBJ2-7, with 8 bases aligning to TRBD1. The CDR3 spans 14 residues. J lost 3 bases, V lost 2 bases, and 3 bases had no gene match. The germline V gene has CDR1 SNHLY and CDR2 FYNNEI. CDR3 sequence (DNA): TGTGCCAGCAGTGAACAGGGGGCCTACTACGAGCAGTACTTC. Translating it yields CASSEQGAYYEQYF.

Here the CDR3 DNA reads TGTGCCAGCAAGTCTTGCCAGGGAACCAAACGTTATGGCTACACCTTC. Translated: CASKSCQGTKRYGYTF. This sequence joins TRBV28 and TRBJ1-2, with a weak D call TRBD1 (5 bases). There are 16 residues in the CDR3. Trimming removed 7 bases at V and 5 bases at J, with 23 bases between. CDR1 is MDHEN and CDR2 is SYDVKM in the germline V gene.

V usage is TRBV14 and J usage is TRBJ1-4; D may be TRBD1 (5 bases). The ends were cut back, 4 bases at V and 14 bases at J, with 17 bases in the middle. This CDR3 has 13 residues. Per the germline V gene, CDR1 is SGHDN and CDR2 is FVKESK. CDR3 DNA: TGTGCCAGCAGCCCGAGACAGCATGAAAGGCTGTTTTTT. Translation gives CASSPRQHERLFF. Based on the CDR3 plus reference TRBV14 and TRBJ1-4, the full variable domain is EAGVTQFPSHSVIEKGQTVTLRCDPISGHDNLYWYRRVMGKEIKFLLHFVKESKQDESGMPNNRFLAERTGGTYSTLKVQPAELEDSGVYFCASSPRQHERLFFGSGTQLSVL.

V and J are TRBV10-3 and TRBJ1-1; TRBD1 agrees at 8 bases. V was clipped by 10 bases and J by 9 bases; unmatched bases: 10. This CDR3 region has 12 residues. CDR1 and CDR2 (germline): ENHRY, SYGVKD. The CDR3 is CATSTGERKAFF. The CDR3 nucleotides read TGTGCCACCTCGACAGGGGAGAGAAAAGCTTTCTTT.

CDR3 loop: CASSSPSVHEQYF. CDR3 nucleotides: TGCGCCAGCAGCTCGCCTAGCGTCCACGAGCAGTACTTC. This chain connects TRBV5-1 to TRBJ2-7, with D perhaps TRBD2 (6 bases). V gave up 3 bases and J gave up 5 bases, with 12 bases separating them. This CDR3 contains 13 residues. Germline CDR1 is SGHRS and CDR2 is YFSETQ.

The chain couples TRBV25-1 to TRBJ1-2, with 7 bases aligning to TRBD1. Germline V gives CDR1 MGHDK, CDR2 SYGVNS. The CDR3 is 14 amino acids. V shed 6 bases, J shed 4 bases, and the junction held 8 bases outside the gene matches. The CDR3 spells CASSQGQTSYGYTF. CDR3 bases: TGTGCCAGCAGCCAGGGACAGACTTCCTATGGCTACACCTTC.

This clone came up a few times. The chain is built from TRBV28 and TRBJ2-7; 10 bases are a match to TRBD2. Germline assignment: CDR1 MDHEN and CDR2 SYDVKM. The CDR3 is 15 amino acids. With 5 bases clipped from V and 5 bases from J, the junction kept 9 bases outside the gene matches. The CDR3 sequence: CASSKGASGSNEQYF. The CDR3, as DNA: TGTGCCAGCAGTAAGGGGGCTAGCGGGAGTAACGAGCAGTACTTC.

The chain is built from TRBV28 and TRBJ1-5; 9 bases are a match to TRBD1. Unmatched junction bases numbered 14, after V lost 5 bases and J lost 15 bases. Germline V lookup: CDR1 MDHEN, CDR2 SYDVKM. The CDR3 spans 14 residues. Written as DNA, the CDR3 is TGTGCCAGCAGTCCCTCGGGACAGGGTGGCAAAAGGCATTTT. Protein sequence: CASSPSGQGGKRHF.

Only one count was recorded for this clone. This sequence joins TRBV14 and TRBJ1-4, with 8 bases fitting TRBD1. This CDR3 has 15 amino acids. Germline trimming cut 4 bases from V and 5 bases from J; bases unmatched to any gene: 6. Looked up from germline, CDR1 is SGHDN and CDR2 is FVKESK. CDR3 bases: TGTGCCAGCAGCCCCGACAGGGGCAGGAATGAAAAACTGTTTTTT. It specifies CASSPDRGRNEKLFF.

The V call is TRBV5-4, the J call TRBJ2-3, with TRBD2 matching over 12 bases. CDR1 and CDR2 from the germline V gene are SGHNT and YYREEE (reference sequence). The junction had 5 bases not matched to a gene; V was cut back by 4 bases and J by 2 bases. CDR3 length: 16 residues. CDR3 DNA sequence: TGTGCCAGCAGCATTCTAGCGGGAGGGCCCACAGATACGCAGTATTTT. Translating gives CASSILAGGPTDTQYF.

This clone was seen once. This chain links TRBV18 with TRBJ2-1; 8 nucleotides agree with TRBD2. V lost 3 bases, J lost 4 bases, and 5 bases stayed unmatched. The germline V gene encodes CDR1 KGHSH and CDR2 LQKENI. The CDR3 is 15 residues long. The CDR3 protein is CASSPSQREYNEQFF. The DNA for the CDR3 is TGTGCCAGCTCACCGAGCCAGCGGGAGTACAATGAGCAGTTCTTC.

This clone showed up just a few times. J is TRBJ2-7 and V is TRBV30; tentative D call: TRBD1 (5 bases). The CDR3 contains 18 residues. Trimming shortened V by 0 bases and J by 3 bases, and 24 bases separated the two germline ends. Per germline, CDR1 GTSNPN and CDR2 SVGIG (reference sequence). The CDR3 region is CAWSVSRITGMNIYEQYF. The CDR3 DNA reads TGTGCCTGGAGTGTTTCCCGCATTACAGGTATGAACATCTACGAGCAGTACTTC.

The gene calls are TRBV25-1 and TRBJ2-1; D is possibly TRBD1 (6 bases). V was clipped by 2 bases and J by 7 bases, with 12 bases between them. Per the germline V gene, CDR1 is MGHDK and CDR2 is SYGVNS. The length of the CDR3 is 14 residues. The DNA of the CDR3 is TGTGCCAGCAGTGAAGATGAACAGGGAAATGAGCAGTTCTTC. Amino acid sequence: CASSEDEQGNEQFF.

The gene calls are TRBV10-3 and TRBJ2-7; D perhaps matches TRBD2 (5 bases). Germline V gives CDR1 ENHRY, CDR2 SYGVKD. V gave up 2 bases and J gave up 4 bases, with 18 bases separating them. The CDR3 is made up of 16 amino acids. CDR3 residues: CAISEILAPTGYEQYF. In DNA form, the CDR3 reads TGTGCCATCAGTGAGATTCTAGCCCCCACCGGGTACGAGCAGTACTTC.

The chain uses TRBV5-4 and TRBJ2-7; 8 bases are shared with TRBD2. Germline V gene sequence: CDR1 SGHNT, CDR2 YYREEE (reference sequence). J gave up 4 bases and V 0 bases, and 9 bases lay outside the gene matches. The CDR3 loop spans 16 amino acids. The CDR3 bases are TGTGCCAGCAGCTTGGGATTAAGCGGGAGTGGTTACGAGCAGTACTTC. Its protein product is CASSLGLSGSGYEQYF.

The rearrangement joins TRBV28 to TRBJ2-7; 10 positions agree with TRBD2. The V and J ends lost 5 bases and 3 bases, in that order; junction bases with no gene match: 10. CDR3 length: 16 amino acids. The germline gives CDR1 MDHEN, CDR2 SYDVKM. CDR3 protein: CASSTPTSGLGYEQYF. The CDR3 DNA reads TGTGCCAGCAGTACCCCGACTAGCGGGCTAGGCTACGAGCAGTACTTC.

This clone has just a few counts. V and J are TRBV5-5 and TRBJ2-7, with 15 bases lining up with TRBD2. Per germline, CDR1 SGHKS and CDR2 YYEKEE (reference sequence). This CDR3 region has 16 residues. J lost 7 bases, V lost 0 bases, and 5 bases had no gene match. The CDR3 here is CASSLDGLAGGDEQYF. The CDR3 nucleotides are TGTGCCAGCAGCTTGGATGGACTAGCGGGAGGGGATGAGCAGTACTTC. Full variable domain (outside the CDR3, taken from reference TRBV5-5 and TRBJ2-7): DAGVTQSPTHLIKTRGQQVTLRCSPISGHKSVSWYQQVLGQGPQFIFQYYEKEERGRGNFPDRFSARQFPNYSSELNVNALLLGDSALYLCASSLDGLAGGDEQYFGPGTRLTVT.

The chain joins TRBV7-2 to TRBJ1-5; D unclear. V lost 5 bases, J lost 0 bases, and 11 bases lay in between. This CDR3 comprises 15 residues. CDR1 and CDR2 (germline): SGHTA, FQGNSA. The DNA of the CDR3 is TGTGCCAGCAGCGAACTGGTACTTAGCAATCAGCCCCAGCATTTT. This codes for CASSELVLSNQPQHF.

J is TRBJ2-7 and V is TRBV28; D is ambiguous. Germline V lookup: CDR1 MDHEN, CDR2 SYDVKM. There are 15 residues in the CDR3. The V end was cut by 7 bases, the J end by 4 bases, with 20 bases between. CDR3 loop: CASTPFGTSYYEQYF. The CDR3 DNA follows: TGTGCCAGCACTCCATTTGGTACATCGTATTACGAGCAGTACTTC. Drawing the rest from reference TRBV28 and TRBJ2-7, the complete variable domain is DVKVTQSSRYLVKRTGEKVFLECVQDMDHENMFWYRQDPGLGLRLIYFSYDVKMKEKGDIPEGYSVSREKKERFSLILESASTNQTSMYLCASTPFGTSYYEQYFGPGTRLTVT.

The chain has TRBV28 and TRBJ1-1, with TRBD1 matching over 7 bases. The V segment lost 2 bases and the J segment 11 bases; nucleotides outside the gene matches: 11. Germline-derived CDR1 and CDR2 are MDHEN and SYDVKM. The CDR3 extends over 14 amino acids. The CDR3 DNA follows: TGTGCCAGCAGTTTACCGACAGGGTTCAGAAGGGCTTTCTTT. It yields the protein CASSLPTGFRRAFF.

The chain couples TRBV9 to TRBJ1-2; the D gene is possibly TRBD1 (6 bases). The CDR3 has 13 amino acids. The germline V gene encodes CDR1 SGDLS and CDR2 YYNGEE. Trimming shortened V by 0 bases and J by 8 bases, and 11 bases separated the two germline ends. The CDR3 DNA sequence: TGTGCCAGCAGCGTAGAGGGGGTGGGGGGCTACACCTTC. This codes for CASSVEGVGGYTF.

This chain links TRBV4-2 with TRBJ2-7, with 8 bases aligning to TRBD1. The V and J ends lost 1 base and 3 bases, in that order; junction bases with no gene match: 11. Per the germline V gene, CDR1 is LGHNA and CDR2 is YNFKEQ. This CDR3 has 17 residues. CDR3 in amino acids: CASSQVARTGLNYEQYF. The DNA for the CDR3 is TGTGCCAGCAGCCAAGTTGCCCGGACAGGGCTTAACTACGAGCAGTACTTC.

This chain uses TRBV28 with TRBJ2-4, with D possibly TRBD2 on 5 matching bases. Germline V gene data show CDR1 as MDHEN and CDR2 as SYDVKM. Trimming took off 5 bases at V and 0 bases at J, with 11 bases between the two ends. This CDR3 is 15 amino acids long. This chain's CDR3 is CASSTPGLAKNIQYF. Written as DNA, the CDR3 is TGTGCCAGCAGTACCCCCGGACTAGCCAAAAACATTCAGTACTTC.

The V and J genes are TRBV15 and TRBJ1-1, with D hard to call. The germline CDR1 and CDR2 sequences are LNHNV and YYDKDF (reference sequence). The CDR3 has 12 amino acids. V lost 1 base to trimming and J lost 5 bases, with 5 bases between them. The CDR3 spells CATSRARTEAFF. In DNA form, the CDR3 reads TGTGCCACCAGCAGAGCGAGGACTGAAGCTTTCTTT.

The gene calls are TRBV5-1 and TRBJ2-5, with TRBD1 as a possible D gene (6 bases). The CDR3 length is 15 residues. V lost 0 bases to trimming and J lost 2 bases, with 11 bases between them. Germline V gives CDR1 SGHRS, CDR2 YFSETQ. CDR3 sequence: CASSLAYRAQETQYF. CDR3 bases: TGCGCCAGCAGCTTGGCCTACAGGGCGCAAGAGACCCAGTACTTC. Supplemented by reference TRBV5-1 and TRBJ2-5, the full variable domain reads KAGVTQTPRYLIKTRGQQVTLSCSPISGHRSVSWYQQTPGQGLQFLFEYFSETQRNKGNFPGRFSGRQFSNSRSEMNVSTLELGDSALYLCASSLAYRAQETQYFGPGTRLLVL.

This clone was seen more than once but under ten times. The chain couples TRBV28 to TRBJ2-7; 10 bases align to TRBD2. Germline values: CDR1 MDHEN, CDR2 SYDVKM. This CDR3 region has 14 residues. The junction had 5 bases not matched to a gene; V was cut back by 6 bases and J by 3 bases. CDR3: CASRASGSGYEQYF. The CDR3 nucleotides read TGTGCCAGCAGGGCTAGCGGGAGCGGCTACGAGCAGTACTTC.